Sequencing of this T cell receptor (beta chain) was carried out in a study of T cells in Graves' hyperthyroidism and ophthalmopathy. Study-wide results and limits: A model of 13 V-J features distinguished ophthalmopathy from stable hyperthyroidism. Clonotypes that were expanded in thyroid above 0.001 mostly appeared in blood too.

Amplification of TCR beta CDR3 regions was performed using RNA transcripts as template. In the first-round RT-PCR of the TCR CDR3, the HTBI primer set was used. Via MiXCR, TCRdb re-called the multiplex PCR reads, giving one row per CDR3 protein. The sample holds approximately 500,000 distinct CDR3 sequences, roughly 50% seen once. This CDR3 has 17 residues. V gave up 3 bases and J gave up 0 bases, with 12 bases separating them. The V gene's germline CDR1 is MGHRA and CDR2 YSYEKL. Hyperthyroidism in the patients, aged 18 to 65, was newly diagnosed and under 2 months in duration. Many counts were recorded for this clonotype. Its antigen is unidentified.

Material for sequencing was peripheral blood or thyroid tissue (not recorded which). The V and J genes are TRBV4-1 and TRBJ2-6, with a tentative D call TRBD1 (5 bases). The receptor was isolated from a woman in her late teens or twenties with Graves' hyperthyroidism. This CDR3 reads CASSQARQYSGANVLTF. DNA of the CDR3: TGCGCCAGCAGCCAGGCCAGACAGTACTCTGGGGCCAACGTCCTGACTTTC.